These 17 T cell receptor beta chains share one sample of origin, sequenced in a study of T cell clonality in common variable immunodeficiency. Study results and caveats: In common variable immunodeficiency, TCR beta chains reportedly carried fewer deletions and N-nucleotide insertions.

The repertoire was sequenced with immunoSEQ multiplex PCR; TCRdb's copy has only in-frame clones and lacks some. There are roughly 7,400 clones in the sample, none observed a single time. What these receptors recognize is not known. The sequenced sample was peripheral blood mononuclear cells. The source of these receptors is a human donor with common variable immunodeficiency.

This clone qualifies as hyperexpanded (1% or more). The sequenced CDR3 bases are TGTGCCAGCGATAGTAGCGGGACAGGAGACAATGAG. Residues: CASDSSGTGDNE. The full CDR3 sequence reads CASDSSGTGDNEQFF. The rearrangement links TRBV2 to TRBJ2-1; D may be TRBD1 or TRBD2 (8 bases each). The read ends 3 residues early relative to the CDR3; the germline J gene fills the gap. Trimming took 8 bases from V and 5 from J, leaving 19 bases between them. Germline V gene data show CDR1 as SNHLY and CDR2 as FYNNEI. This CDR3 has 15 amino acids.

This clone was detected only a few times. The read is 3 residues too short to cover the CDR3 end, so that end is filled in from the germline J gene. The J gene is TRBJ2-7, the V gene TRBV20-1; D is possibly TRBD2 (6 bases). Germline V gene sequence: CDR1 DFQATT, CDR2 SNEGSKA (reference sequence). CDR3 length: 15 residues. Trimming took 1 base from V and 0 from J, leaving 13 bases between them. The CDR3 spells CSARVGLAYSYEQYF. CDR3 DNA, as far as it was read: TGCAGTGCTAGAGTAGGGCTAGCGTACTCCTACGAG.

The CDR3 bases that were read are TGTGCCAGCTCACAGACAGGGACCTCCTACAATGAG. Its translation: CASSQTGTSYNE. In full, the CDR3 is CASSQTGTSYNEQFF. The chain combines TRBV18 with TRBJ2-1, with TRBD1 matching 7 bases. The read comes to an end 3 residues before the CDR3 does, leaving the germline J gene to fill in the end. This CDR3 is 15 amino acids long. Germline trimming cut 4 bases from V and 0 bases from J; bases unmatched to any gene: 3. Germline V gene sequence: CDR1 KGHSH, CDR2 LQKENI.

To note about this clone: The missing CDR3 end, 3 residues past where the read stops, is filled in from the germline J gene. The V call is TRBV30, the J call TRBJ1-3; D is ambiguous. With 4 bases removed from V and 4 bases from J, the gap between germline ends came to 11 bases. CDR1 GTSNPN and CDR2 SVGIG come from the germline V gene (reference sequence). This CDR3 region has 13 residues. Here the CDR3 reads CAWTRSLGNTIYF. The sequenced part of the CDR3 DNA is TGTGCCTGGACCCGGTCTTTAGGAAACACC.

In its sample, this clone was seen a few times. Being one base from a much bigger clone, this may be a read error. The CDR3 end falls 3 residues outside the read, so it is completed with the germline J gene. Additional DNA sequences in this sample encode the identical CDR3. The rearrangement uses TRBV20-1 and TRBJ2-7; TRBD2 matches 7 bases. The CDR3 is 14 amino acids. Germline CDR1 reads DFQATT; CDR2 reads SNEGSKA (reference sequence). V shed 3 bases and J 5 bases; nucleotides not matched to a gene: 10. CDR3 amino acids: CSASSGSGMNEQYF. Partial CDR3 DNA: TGCAGTGCTAGTTCGGGGAGCGGGATGAACGAG.

A remark on this clone: The read terminates 3 residues before the CDR3 end, so the remaining end is supplied by the germline J gene. This sequence joins TRBV7-2 and TRBJ2-3; D gene unclear. The CDR3 sequence is 15 residues long. V was pared by 4 bases and J by 0 bases, with 11 bases between. Germline CDR1 is SGHTA and CDR2 is FQGNSA. Partial CDR3 DNA: TGTGCCAGCAGCTCCGCCGGGTTGAGCACAGATACG. Its translation: CASSSAGLSTDT. The whole CDR3 sequence reads CASSSAGLSTDTQYF. The whole variable domain, filled in from reference TRBV7-2 and TRBJ2-3, reads GAGVSQSPSNKVTEKGKDVELRCDPISGHTALYWYRQSLGQGLEFLIYFQGNSAPDKSGLPSDRFSAERTGGSVSTLTIQRTQQEDSAVYLCASSSAGLSTDTQYFGPGTRLTVL.

This CDR3 is CASLGGGLSHNEQFF. The DNA read from the CDR3 is TGTGCCTCCCTTGGGGGCGGGCTAAGCCACAATGAG. The rearrangement joins TRBV11-2 to TRBJ2-1, with D possibly being TRBD1 (6 bases). The sequenced fragment ends 3 residues before the CDR3 boundary, so the rest is inferred from the germline J gene. Germline CDR1 and CDR2: SGHAT and FQNNGV. Trimming took off 11 bases at V and 5 bases at J, with 22 bases between the two ends. There are 15 residues in the CDR3.

This clone was picked up a small number of times. The CDR3 end is not reached by the read, which stops 3 residues before it; the germline J gene fills it in. The chain is built from TRBV19 and TRBJ2-1; 9 positions agree with TRBD2. V shed 1 base and J 8 bases; nucleotides not matched to a gene: 21. Germline CDR1 reads LNHDA; CDR2 reads SQIVND (reference sequence). The CDR3 spans 20 residues. The CDR3 spells CASSIGDEWEVAGVPYEQFF. The CDR3 DNA, read in part, is TGTGCCAGTAGTATAGGGGATGAATGGGAGGTAGCGGGAGTGCCCTATGAG.

This clone was seen a few times. The CDR3 end is not reached by the read, which stops 3 residues before it; the germline J gene fills it in. The chain joins TRBV2 to TRBJ2-1, with 7 bases fitting TRBD1. CDR1 and CDR2 (germline): SNHLY, FYNNEI. The CDR3 is made up of 13 amino acids. The junction had 8 bases not matched to a gene; V was cut back by 6 bases and J by 9 bases. This CDR3 is CASRQGREGEQFF. The covered CDR3 bases are TGTGCCAGCAGACAGGGGCGCGAAGGTGAG.

The sample holds a few counts of this clone. The covered CDR3 bases are TGCAGTGGGACAGGGGGCAAAGATACG. It codes for CSGTGGKDT. The whole CDR3 is CSGTGGKDTQYF. The chain joins TRBV20-1 to TRBJ2-3, with TRBD1 matching 11 bases. The read ends 3 residues early relative to the CDR3; the germline J gene fills the gap. The germline V gene encodes CDR1 DFQATT and CDR2 SNEGSKA (reference sequence). The trim removed 7 bases at V and 5 bases at J, leaving 2 bases unmatched. The CDR3 extends over 12 amino acids.

The sample holds a few counts of this clone. The CDR3 extends 3 residues past the end of the read, so its final part is completed from the germline J gene. The rearrangement links TRBV10-2 to TRBJ2-7; 8 nucleotides match TRBD2. With 7 bases clipped from V and 4 bases from J, the junction kept 9 bases outside the gene matches. Germline V gene lookup returns CDR1 WSHSY and CDR2 SAAADI. The CDR3 sequence is 14 residues long. Incomplete CDR3 DNA: TGCGCCAGCAAGTTTAGCGGGAAAACTTACGAG. It specifies CASKFSGKTYE. The full CDR3 sequence reads CASKFSGKTYEQYF.

This clone was recorded at least ten times. The read comes to an end 3 residues before the CDR3 does, leaving the germline J gene to fill in the end. V usage is TRBV4-1 and J usage is TRBJ2-5, with D unresolved. With 1 base removed from V and 3 bases from J, the gap between germline ends came to 12 bases. Germline assignment: CDR1 MGHRA and CDR2 YSYEKL. The length of the CDR3 is 15 residues. The CDR3: CASSQGSSREETQYF. CDR3 bases read: TGCGCCAGCAGCCAAGGGTCCAGCCGGGAAGAGACC.

Ten or more counts support this clone. The sequenced fragment ends 3 residues before the CDR3 boundary, so the rest is inferred from the germline J gene. The chain uses TRBV7-3 and TRBJ1-2; a possible D gene is TRBD1 (5 bases). This CDR3 has 13 residues. Trimming removed 5 bases at V and 7 bases at J, with 14 bases between. Germline CDR1 reads SGHTA; CDR2 reads FQGTGA. The DNA read from the CDR3 is TGTGCCAGCAGCCCAGCAGGGCAGGGTGGC. It codes for CASSPAGQGG. In full, the CDR3 reads CASSPAGQGGYTF.

In this sample, this clone turned up many times. The CDR3 end is not reached by the read, which stops 3 residues before it; the germline J gene fills it in. The chain is built from TRBV9 and TRBJ2-7; tentatively, D is TRBD1 (6 bases). Trimming stripped 3 bases from V and 6 bases from J, with 16 bases between. There are 14 residues in the CDR3. Germline V gene lookup returns CDR1 SGDLS and CDR2 YYNGEE. The CDR3: CASSEGVLGPEQYF. The sequenced part of the CDR3 DNA is TGTGCCAGCAGCGAGGGGGTCCTGGGACCCGAG.

This clone turned up a few times. Read sequence stops 3 residues before the CDR3 end, and the germline J gene provides the missing end. This rearrangement joins TRBV7-9 to TRBJ2-3; no clear D. There are 13 residues in the CDR3. The ends were cut back, 1 base at V and 5 bases at J, with 7 bases in the middle. Per the germline V gene, CDR1 is SEHNR and CDR2 is FQNEAQ (reference sequence). This CDR3 is CASSLDPRDTQYF. CDR3 DNA, as far as it was read: TGTGCCAGCAGCTTAGATCCCAGAGATACG.

This clone was recorded a few times. The covered CDR3 bases are TGCAGTGCGCGGACAGGGACCTACAATGAG. It yields the protein CSARTGTYNE. Given in full, the CDR3 is CSARTGTYNEQFF. The chain joins TRBV20-1 to TRBJ2-1, with 8 positions matching TRBD1. From the germline J gene comes the end of the CDR3, since the read stops 3 residues before it. The J segment lost 2 bases and the V segment lost 6 bases, leaving 3 bases of the junction unmatched. The V gene's germline CDR1 is DFQATT and CDR2 SNEGSKA (reference sequence). There are 13 residues in the CDR3.

For this clone: Read coverage stops 3 residues before the CDR3 terminus; the germline J gene supplies the remainder. The chain employs TRBV10-2 and TRBJ2-7; 7 positions match TRBD1. The CDR3 is made up of 14 amino acids. V lost 4 bases, J lost 6 bases, and 9 bases stayed unmatched. Germline CDR1 WSHSY, CDR2 SAAADI. The DNA read from the CDR3 is TGCGCCAGCAGTGGGACAGGCCTACCGGGCGAG. Protein: CASSGTGLPGE. The full CDR3 is CASSGTGLPGEQYF.